These 22 T cell receptor beta chains originate from one sample sequenced in a study of blood T cell repertoires in COVID-19. The repertoire was sequenced with immunoSEQ multiplex PCR; TCRdb's copy has only in-frame clones and lacks some. The repertoire consists of 45,000 to 65,000 clones, with around nine tenths occurring once and the leading ten covering more than 7.5%. Sequenced: peripheral blood. All receptors come from an elderly woman with acute or convalescent COVID-19.

About this clone: An end of the junction differs from the germline gene, which may be a read error. The chain combines TRBV18 with TRBJ1-1; 11 bases align to TRBD1. Germline V gene data show CDR1 as KGHSH and CDR2 as LQKENI. The CDR3 extends over 16 amino acids. CDR3 loop: CASSSPLGQGAGEAFF. The CDR3 DNA sequence: TGTGCCAGCTCATCACCGCTTGGACAGGGGGCCGGTGAAGCTTTCTTT.

The chain couples TRBV19 to TRBJ2-3; 10 bases match TRBD1. This CDR3 is 19 amino acids long. Germline assignment: CDR1 LNHDA and CDR2 SQIVND (reference sequence). With V trimmed by 3 bases and J by 4 bases, 16 bases remained unmatched. DNA for the CDR3: TGTGCCAGTAGTATTTCCCAACGACACCGGGACAGGGGCTCAGATACGCAGTATTTT. Amino acid sequence: CASSISQRHRDRGSDTQYF.

The genes are TRBV7-2 and TRBJ1-6, with D tentatively TRBD1 (5 bases). The germline V gene encodes CDR1 SGHTA and CDR2 FQGNSA. The CDR3 covers 16 residues. Trimming pared 3 bases from V and 5 bases from J, leaving 14 bases between. The CDR3 reads CASSLGSGGNNSPLHF. For the CDR3, the DNA is TGTGCCAGCAGCTTGGGTTCGGGGGGGAATAATTCACCCCTCCACTTT.

This chain links TRBV7-9 with TRBJ2-2, with D possibly matching TRBD1 (5 bases). V lost 5 bases and J 0 bases, leaving 10 bases between the germline ends. Germline V CDR1 and CDR2: SEHNR, FQNEAQ (reference sequence). The CDR3 has 15 residues. CDR3: CASSPRTPNTGELFF. The CDR3 DNA is TGTGCCAGCAGCCCGAGGACACCGAACACCGGGGAGCTGTTTTTT.

This chain connects TRBV7-2 to TRBJ2-1; 9 bases are a match to TRBD2. The V segment lost 1 base and the J segment 7 bases; nucleotides outside the gene matches: 5. This CDR3 contains 15 residues. Germline V CDR1 and CDR2: SGHTA, FQGNSA. The CDR3 protein is CASSLGGRARNEQFF. Here the CDR3 DNA reads TGTGCCAGCAGCTTAGGCGGGAGGGCTAGAAATGAGCAGTTCTTC.

The chain recombines TRBV3-1 (or the pseudogene TRBV3-2) with TRBJ2-7, with D perhaps matching TRBD2 (5 bases). The V gene lost 4 bases and the J gene lost 8 bases, with 12 bases spanning the gap. This CDR3 has 12 amino acids. Per germline, CDR1 LGHDT and CDR2 YNNKEL (reference sequence). In DNA, the CDR3 is TGTGCCAGCAGCCTCCCCGGAGGAAAGCAGTACTTC. The encoded protein is CASSLPGGKQYF.

The genes are TRBV30 and TRBJ1-1; D possibly corresponds to TRBD1 (5 bases). The CDR3 consists of 13 residues. Germline V gene lookup returns CDR1 GTSNPN and CDR2 SVGIG (reference sequence). The V end lost 3 bases, the J end lost 5 bases, and 13 bases lay between the germline ends. CDR3 sequence: CAWRGGRWTEAFF. The CDR3 nucleotides read TGTGCCTGGAGGGGGGGGAGGTGGACTGAAGCTTTCTTT.

This clone was found once. The chain joins TRBV7-9 to TRBJ2-3, with TRBD2 matching 12 bases. Trimming at V came to 11 bases and at J to 3 bases, leaving 12 bases not matched to a gene. The germline CDR1 and CDR2 sequences are SEHNR and FQNEAQ (reference sequence). This CDR3 spans 16 amino acids. The CDR3 bases are TGTGCCGGCTTTACGCTAGCGGGGGGGGCGACAGATACGCAGTATTTT. It specifies CAGFTLAGGATDTQYF.

This clone was observed a single time. The genes are TRBV7-2 and TRBJ1-1, with 8 bases identical to TRBD1. CDR3 length equals 14 residues. Germline V gene data show CDR1 as SGHTA and CDR2 as FQGNSA. Trimming took 6 bases from V and 7 from J; bases not matched to a gene: 10. The CDR3 protein is CASSTLRQGFEAFF. The CDR3 nucleotides read TGTGCCAGCAGTACTCTACGACAGGGGTTTGAAGCTTTCTTT.

This clone was observed once. V gene TRBV7-2 combines with J gene TRBJ2-7; possible D gene TRBD2, 6 bases. This CDR3 has 13 residues. V shed 2 bases and J shed 5 bases, with 10 bases lying between them. The germline V gene has CDR1 SGHTA and CDR2 FQGNSA. For the CDR3, the DNA is TGTGCCAGCAGCTTACGCGGGAACGACGAGCAGTACTTC. This codes for CASSLRGNDEQYF.

The gene calls are TRBV20-1 and TRBJ2-1; 12 bases are shared with TRBD2. V was clipped by 4 bases and J by 4 bases; unmatched bases: 11. The CDR3 extends over 17 amino acids. The germline V gene encodes CDR1 DFQATT and CDR2 SNEGSKA (reference sequence). CDR3 nucleotides: TGCAGTGCTATTGACTTGACTAGCGGGAGCAAGTACAATGAGCAGTTCTTC. This gives the protein CSAIDLTSGSKYNEQFF.

This rearrangement joins TRBV27 to TRBJ1-4, with D hard to call. Germline V gene data show CDR1 as MNHEY and CDR2 as SMNVEV (reference sequence). This CDR3 contains 14 residues. Trimming took off 0 bases at V and 8 bases at J, with 10 bases between the two ends. The CDR3 reads CASSLSMAGEKLFF. The CDR3 nucleotides are TGTGCCAGCAGTTTATCAATGGCGGGGGAAAAACTGTTTTTT.

V usage is TRBV7-2 and J usage is TRBJ2-1; 11 bases fit TRBD2. Germline V lookup: CDR1 SGHTA, CDR2 FQGNSA. Trimming cost V 4 bases and J 4 bases; bases outside gene matches: 6. The CDR3 length is 16 residues. The CDR3 loop reads CASSSFLAGGYNEQFF. CDR3 in DNA: TGTGCCAGCAGCTCATTCTTAGCGGGAGGGTACAATGAGCAGTTCTTC.

The gene calls are TRBV5-6 and TRBJ2-5; 7 nucleotides agree with TRBD1. The length of the CDR3 is 15 residues. Germline V gene data show CDR1 as SGHDT and CDR2 as YYEEEE. After removal of 1 base from V and 5 bases from J, the junction contained 8 bases not matched to a gene. The DNA of the CDR3 is TGTGCCAGCAGCTTGCGCACAGGGGCTCGGGAGACCCAGTACTTC. The encoded protein is CASSLRTGARETQYF.

This chain joins TRBV3-1 (or the pseudogene TRBV3-2) and TRBJ1-1; D perhaps matches TRBD1 (6 bases). This CDR3 spans 14 amino acids. The V and J ends lost 0 bases and 3 bases respectively, with 8 bases between them. The V gene's germline CDR1 is LGHDT and CDR2 YNNKEL (reference sequence). CDR3 sequence: CASSQDQGYTEAFF. In DNA form, the CDR3 reads TGTGCCAGCAGCCAAGACCAGGGGTACACTGAAGCTTTCTTT.

The sample holds one count of this clone. The gene calls are TRBV29-1 and TRBJ2-7, with TRBD1 matching 11 bases. The CDR3 extends over 13 amino acids. CDR1 and CDR2 from the germline V gene are SQVTM and ANQGSEA. V lost 7 bases, J lost 7 bases, and 9 bases stayed unmatched. This CDR3 is CSAGTGTGGEQYF. For the CDR3, the DNA is TGCAGCGCTGGAACCGGGACAGGGGGTGAGCAGTACTTC.

The chain joins TRBV5-1 to TRBJ2-7; perhaps TRBD1 as D (5 bases). The CDR3 is made up of 16 amino acids. Germline V gene sequence: CDR1 SGHRS, CDR2 YFSETQ. V was pared by 0 bases and J by 5 bases, with 18 bases between. CDR3 region: CASSLATHPGSHEQYF. CDR3 DNA sequence: TGCGCCAGCAGCTTGGCTACCCATCCAGGGTCCCACGAGCAGTACTTC.

The chain recombines TRBV10-3 with TRBJ1-5, with D possibly being TRBD1 (6 bases). CDR1 is ENHRY and CDR2 is SYGVKD in the germline V gene. CDR3 size: 14 residues. Trimming took 4 bases from V and 4 from J, leaving 11 bases between them. CDR3 residues: CAISAGDLNQPQHF. CDR3 in DNA: TGTGCCATCAGTGCAGGGGACCTGAATCAGCCCCAGCATTTT.

The rearrangement joins TRBV19 to TRBJ2-7, with 7 positions matching TRBD2. Germline CDR1 and CDR2: LNHDA and SQIVND (reference sequence). The V and J ends lost 3 bases and 1 base, in that order; junction bases with no gene match: 3. The CDR3 loop spans 14 amino acids. The CDR3 here is CASSMSSGSYEQYF. For the CDR3, the DNA is TGTGCCAGTAGTATGTCTAGCGGTTCCTACGAGCAGTACTTC.

This clone was seen a handful of times. The V and J genes are TRBV9 and TRBJ2-1, with 14 bases matching TRBD2. This CDR3 comprises 21 residues. Trimming removed 3 bases from V and 0 bases from J; junction bases left unmatched: 14. The germline CDR1 and CDR2 sequences are SGDLS and YYNGEE. The CDR3: CASSATGTSGSKGHSYNEQFF. The CDR3 nucleotides read TGTGCCAGCAGCGCCACCGGGACTAGCGGGAGTAAGGGCCACTCCTACAATGAGCAGTTCTTC.

This clone was seen once. The chain carries TRBV4-3 and TRBJ2-3; 15 bases line up with TRBD2. The CDR3 has 19 residues. V lost 0 bases to trimming and J lost 3 bases; unmatched junction nucleotides: 7. Germline CDR1 LGHNA, CDR2 YSLEER. The CDR3 reads CASSQDWTSGRAATDTQYF. As DNA, the CDR3 is TGCGCCAGCAGCCAAGATTGGACTAGCGGGAGGGCCGCGACAGATACGCAGTATTTT.

The chain joins TRBV6-1 to TRBJ1-2; 8 bases agree with TRBD1. CDR3 length equals 16 residues. V dropped 2 bases and J dropped 4; count of bases not matched to a gene: 9. Germline lookup yields CDR1 MNHNS and CDR2 SASEGT. The CDR3 DNA reads as TGTGCCAGCAGTGAACCGGGACAGGCTTCAGGCTATGGCTACACCTTC. Translated, it gives CASSEPGQASGYGYTF.